These 8 T cell receptor beta chains were sequenced from one sample in a study of cytomegalovirus exposure and HLA in healthy donors. PCR primers comprised 60 Vbeta and 13 Jbeta primers. Profiling relied on immunoSEQ multiplex PCR, and the TCRdb table lists in-frame clones only, not all of them. The table lists 40,000 to 60,000 clones. The specimen was PBMCs. These receptors originate from a female donor in good health and CMV-seronegative.

The chain is built from TRBV5-1 and TRBJ1-2; 7 nucleotides line up with TRBD1. The V segment lost 4 bases and the J segment 8 bases; nucleotides outside the gene matches: 14. This CDR3 comprises 15 residues. CDR1 is SGHRS and CDR2 is YFSETQ in the germline V gene. This CDR3 reads CASSPGGGADPGYTF. The CDR3 DNA sequence: TGCGCCAGCAGCCCGGGAGGGGGCGCCGACCCAGGCTACACCTTC.

This chain connects TRBV20-1 to TRBJ1-2; D remains ambiguous. V was shortened by 0 bases and J by 8 bases, with 7 bases between the two germline ends. The CDR3 contains 11 residues. Germline V gives CDR1 DFQATT, CDR2 SNEGSKA (reference sequence). CDR3: CSARDAVGYTF. The DNA of the CDR3 is TGCAGTGCTAGAGATGCGGTCGGCTACACCTTC.

The chain carries TRBV9 and TRBJ1-1, with a tentative D call TRBD1 (5 bases). V was pared by 4 bases and J by 3 bases, with 16 bases between. Looked up from germline, CDR1 is SGDLS and CDR2 is YYNGEE. The CDR3 loop spans 15 amino acids. CDR3 in amino acids: CASSPRRAGYTEAFF. CDR3 sequence (DNA): TGTGCCAGCAGCCCCCGAAGGGCAGGGTACACTGAAGCTTTCTTT.

The CDR3 loop is CASTPSGTSGTGETQYF. CDR3 sequence (DNA): TGTGCCAGCACCCCGTCGGGGACTAGCGGGACTGGAGAGACCCAGTACTTC. The gene calls are TRBV9 and TRBJ2-5; TRBD2 aligns across 13 bases. The V gene's germline CDR1 is SGDLS and CDR2 YYNGEE. The V gene end was trimmed by 6 bases and the J gene end by 4 bases; junction bases not matched to a gene: 12. The CDR3 runs 17 residues.

The J gene is TRBJ2-7, the V gene TRBV18, with D tentatively TRBD1 (6 bases). The CDR3 has 14 amino acids. Germline V CDR1 and CDR2: KGHSH, LQKENI. With 5 bases removed from V and 6 bases from J, the gap between germline ends came to 17 bases. The CDR3 reads CASSMPGTQGEQYF. The CDR3 coding sequence is TGTGCCAGCTCAATGCCCGGGACACAGGGCGAGCAGTACTTC.

The chain uses TRBV2 and TRBJ1-2, with a possible D match to TRBD1 (5 bases). Germline values: CDR1 SNHLY, CDR2 FYNNEI. The CDR3 extends over 13 amino acids. V was pared by 11 bases and J by 0 bases, with 13 bases between. In nucleotides, the CDR3 is TGTGCCGCGGGGCTTAATTCTAACTATGGCTACACCTTC. Translation: CAAGLNSNYGYTF. Full variable domain (missing parts from reference TRBV2 and TRBJ1-2): EPEVTQTPSHQVTQMGQEVILRCVPISNHLYFYWYRQILGQKVEFLVSFYNNEISEKSEIFDDQFSVERPDGSNFTLKIRSTKLEDSAMYFCAAGLNSNYGYTFGSGTRLTVV.

This chain links TRBV18 with TRBJ2-7; D might be TRBD1 (5 bases). Trimming shortened V by 8 bases and J by 0 bases, and 5 bases separated the two germline ends. Germline CDR1 and CDR2: KGHSH and LQKENI. The CDR3 contains 11 residues. The CDR3 here is CASGASYEQYF. CDR3 DNA sequence: TGTGCCAGCGGGGCCTCCTACGAGCAGTACTTC.

This chain joins TRBV4-2 and TRBJ2-7, with D perhaps matching TRBD2 (5 bases). Germline CDR1 and CDR2: LGHNA and YNFKEQ. Trimming cost V 1 base and J 11 bases, with 18 bases left between them. The CDR3 is made up of 14 amino acids. The CDR3 loop is CASSQATGRTGKYF. CDR3 coding DNA: TGTGCCAGCAGCCAAGCAACCGGACGGACGGGAAAGTACTTC.